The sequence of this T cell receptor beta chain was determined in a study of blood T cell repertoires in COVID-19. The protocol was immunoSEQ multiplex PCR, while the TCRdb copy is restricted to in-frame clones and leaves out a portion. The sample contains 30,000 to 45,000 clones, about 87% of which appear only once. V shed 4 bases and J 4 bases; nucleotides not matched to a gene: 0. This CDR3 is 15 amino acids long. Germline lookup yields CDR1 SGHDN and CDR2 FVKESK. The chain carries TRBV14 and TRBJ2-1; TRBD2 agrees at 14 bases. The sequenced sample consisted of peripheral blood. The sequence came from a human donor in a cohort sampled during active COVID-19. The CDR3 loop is CASSRLAGGYNEQFF. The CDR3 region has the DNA TGTGCCAGCAGCCGACTAGCGGGGGGGTACAATGAGCAGTTCTTC.